Listed here are 20 T cell receptor beta chains from one sample, sequenced in a study of shared clonotypes between healthy human individuals. Clones were read by immunoSEQ multiplex PCR, and TCRdb kept only the in-frame ones, dropping some. The sample lists approximately 1.9 million clones, roughly 95% occurring once. Only CD45RO-negative cells positively selected for CCR7 counted as naive CD8 cells, so terminally differentiated effector memory CD45RA+ cells were excluded. Sequenced input: naive CD8+ T cells from PBMCs. These receptors originate from a young man in good health. Some clones in this sample may be carry-over from other donors' samples.

The V gene is TRBV27, the J gene TRBJ2-7; 7 nucleotides align to TRBD1. The length of the CDR3 is 14 residues. Per germline, CDR1 MNHEY and CDR2 SMNVEV (reference sequence). With V trimmed by 10 bases and J by 2 bases, 11 bases remained unmatched. CDR3 residues: CATRPQGLAYEQYF. CDR3 nucleotides: TGTGCCACCCGCCCACAGGGGCTCGCCTACGAGCAGTACTTC.

A remark on this clone: At one boundary the junction diverges from the germline segment, which might be a read error. CDR3 residues: CAGSQDWSGSLYEQYF. For the CDR3, the DNA is TGCGCCGGCAGCCAAGATTGGAGTGGGAGTCTCTACGAGCAGTACTTC. The genes are TRBV4-3 and TRBJ2-7; perhaps TRBD2 as D (5 bases). This CDR3 is 16 amino acids long. Germline assignment: CDR1 LGHNA and CDR2 YSLEER.

The chain joins TRBV27 to TRBJ1-1, with D tentatively TRBD1 (5 bases). Germline loops: CDR1 MNHEY, CDR2 SMNVEV (reference sequence). The V and J ends lost 6 bases and 1 base respectively, with 18 bases between them. The CDR3 runs 16 residues. CDR3 amino acids: CASSHGGGYENTEAFF. The CDR3 nucleotides are TGTGCCAGCAGCCATGGCGGGGGGTACGAGAACACTGAAGCTTTCTTT.

The genes are TRBV9 and TRBJ2-3; TRBD2 might be the D (6 bases). CDR1 is SGDLS, CDR2 YYNGEE, per germline. V was shortened by 3 bases and J by 6 bases, with 23 bases between the two germline ends. This CDR3 is built from 17 residues. CDR3: CASSALEKRAPGDTQYF. The CDR3 DNA reads as TGTGCCAGCAGCGCCCTCGAGAAGCGGGCACCTGGGGATACGCAGTATTTT. Filled out from reference TRBV9 and TRBJ2-3, the complete variable domain reads DSGVTQTPKHLITATGQRVTLRCSPRSGDLSVYWYQQSLDQGLQFLIQYYNGEERAKGNILERFSAQQFPDLHSELNLSSLELGDSALYFCASSALEKRAPGDTQYFGPGTRLTVL.

Points on this clone: This same CDR3 is encoded by further DNA sequences in the sample. The chain couples TRBV27 to TRBJ2-7; D is unclear. In germline, CDR1 is MNHEY, CDR2 SMNVEV (reference sequence). The V end was cut by 0 bases, the J end by 3 bases, with 6 bases between. This CDR3 has 13 residues. The CDR3 DNA follows: TGTGCCAGCAGTTTATCGGCCAACTACGAGCAGTACTTC. Translation: CASSLSANYEQYF.

The chain recombines TRBV6-5 with TRBJ2-7; possibly TRBD1 or TRBD2 for D (5 bases each). The CDR3 is 14 residues long. The V end lost 0 bases, the J end lost 7 bases, and 13 bases lay between the germline ends. In germline, CDR1 is MNHEY, CDR2 SVGAGI. The CDR3 is CASSYSGVLGEQYF. The CDR3 nucleotides are TGTGCCAGCAGTTACTCGGGGGTTTTGGGTGAGCAGTACTTC.

The chain employs TRBV10-2 and TRBJ1-2, with a weak D call TRBD1 (5 bases). CDR1 and CDR2 from the germline V gene are WSHSY and SAAADI. V shed 6 bases and J shed 4 bases, with 15 bases lying between them. The CDR3 length is 14 residues. The CDR3 region is CASSPRGAVYGYTF. In DNA, the CDR3 is TGCGCCAGCAGCCCGCGCGGGGCGGTCTATGGCTACACCTTC.

About this clone: The same CDR3 is also encoded by other DNA sequences in this sample. The chain employs TRBV28 and TRBJ1-1; the D is unclear. V dropped 3 bases and J dropped 1 base, with 9 bases sitting between them. The CDR3 totals 14 residues. CDR1 and CDR2 (germline): MDHEN, SYDVKM. The CDR3 region has the DNA TGTGCCAGCAGTTTTGAGGGAGAGAACACTGAAGCTTTCTTT. Its protein is CASSFEGENTEAFF. Full variable domain (outside the CDR3, taken from reference TRBV28 and TRBJ1-1): DVKVTQSSRYLVKRTGEKVFLECVQDMDHENMFWYRQDPGLGLRLIYFSYDVKMKEKGDIPEGYSVSREKKERFSLILESASTNQTSMYLCASSFEGENTEAFFGQGTRLTVV.

The rearrangement links TRBV4-3 to TRBJ2-3; 10 bases match TRBD2. Germline CDR1 LGHNA, CDR2 YSLEER. The CDR3 totals 22 residues. V lost 3 bases to trimming and J lost 4 bases; unmatched junction nucleotides: 25. The CDR3 DNA is TGCGCCAGCAGCCATCCTCAAAATCCCGGGACCCAGGCTAGCGGGAGAGCAGATACGCAGTATTTT. This gives the protein CASSHPQNPGTQASGRADTQYF.

The rearrangement links TRBV19 to TRBJ2-7; no clear D gene. Germline-derived CDR1 and CDR2 are LNHDA and SQIVND (reference sequence). This CDR3 region has 15 residues. The ends were cut back, 3 bases at V and 0 bases at J, with 12 bases in the middle. The CDR3 sequence: CASSMGKGFSYEQYF. Written as DNA, the CDR3 is TGTGCCAGTAGTATGGGGAAAGGCTTCTCCTACGAGCAGTACTTC.

The rearrangement links TRBV28 to TRBJ1-1; D remains unclear. Trimming took 3 bases from V and 0 from J, leaving 20 bases between them. This CDR3 contains 18 residues. Germline loops: CDR1 MDHEN, CDR2 SYDVKM. As DNA, the CDR3 is TGTGCCAGCAGTTTCGAGTTTCCGGAGATTGTCTTGAACACTGAAGCTTTCTTT. Its translation: CASSFEFPEIVLNTEAFF.

This chain joins TRBV28 and TRBJ2-1; TRBD1 matches 7 bases. Per germline, CDR1 MDHEN and CDR2 SYDVKM. The trim removed 7 bases at V and 1 base at J, leaving 7 bases unmatched. There are 15 residues in the CDR3. The CDR3 region is CASTGGRASYNEQFF. The CDR3 DNA reads TGTGCCAGCACAGGGGGAAGGGCGTCCTACAATGAGCAGTTCTTC.

The CDR3 reads CASSQARGTQYF. The CDR3 DNA sequence: TGCGCCAGCAGCCAGGCGAGGGGGACACAGTACTTC. The rearrangement joins TRBV4-1 to TRBJ2-7; D is perhaps TRBD1 (6 bases). V was clipped by 3 bases and J by 10 bases, with 13 bases between them. The germline gives CDR1 MGHRA, CDR2 YSYEKL. This CDR3 is 12 amino acids long.

The chain carries TRBV5-5 and TRBJ2-7, with D uncertain. The CDR3 is 14 residues long. Germline V gene data show CDR1 as SGHKS and CDR2 as YYEKEE (reference sequence). The V and J ends lost 1 base and 3 bases respectively, with 11 bases between them. CDR3 sequence reads: CASSLRTLGYEQYF. DNA of the CDR3: TGTGCCAGCAGCTTGAGAACTCTAGGCTACGAGCAGTACTTC.

The chain recombines TRBV7-9 with TRBJ2-3, with unresolved D. V lost 4 bases and J 5 bases, leaving 7 bases between the germline ends. Germline assignment: CDR1 SEHNR and CDR2 FQNEAQ (reference sequence). This CDR3 is 12 amino acids long. As DNA, the CDR3 is TGTGCCAGCAGCTCGAAGGGAGATACGCAGTATTTT. The encoded protein is CASSSKGDTQYF.

The V gene is TRBV28, the J gene TRBJ2-6, with TRBD2 as a possible D gene (5 bases). Trimming removed 3 bases at V and 2 bases at J, with 17 bases between. The CDR3 is 18 amino acids. CDR1 is MDHEN and CDR2 is SYDVKM in the germline V gene. This CDR3 is CASSFRYTRSAGANVLTF. The CDR3 DNA reads TGTGCCAGCAGTTTCCGGTACACTAGGTCGGCTGGGGCCAACGTCCTGACTTTC.

This sequence joins TRBV28 and TRBJ2-1; D unclear. The V and J ends lost 8 bases and 8 bases respectively, with 19 bases between them. Per the germline V gene, CDR1 is MDHEN and CDR2 is SYDVKM. This CDR3 is 14 amino acids long. The CDR3 here is CASARTDGTHEQFF. The CDR3 region has the DNA TGTGCCAGCGCCCGGACGGACGGTACCCATGAGCAGTTCTTC.

The V and J genes are TRBV27 and TRBJ2-1; TRBD2 aligns across 7 bases. Germline V CDR1 and CDR2: MNHEY, SMNVEV (reference sequence). CDR3 size: 16 residues. The V and J ends lost 4 bases and 6 bases, in that order; junction bases with no gene match: 12. CDR3 amino acids: CASSSLPRERGNEQFF. The CDR3 DNA sequence: TGTGCCAGCAGTTCTCTTCCGCGGGAGAGGGGCAATGAGCAGTTCTTC.

The V gene is TRBV27, the J gene TRBJ1-5; TRBD1 might be the D (5 bases). CDR3 length: 15 residues. V dropped 4 bases and J dropped 9 bases, with 19 bases sitting between them. Germline-derived CDR1 and CDR2 are MNHEY and SMNVEV (reference sequence). CDR3 sequence: CASSSTPGRVRPQHF. In DNA form, the CDR3 reads TGTGCCAGCAGTTCGACTCCGGGACGGGTTAGGCCCCAGCATTTT.

This chain links TRBV9 with TRBJ2-3; 9 bases line up with TRBD2. Losses at the gene ends were 0 bases for V and 3 bases for J; bases not matched to a gene: 8. The CDR3 is 17 residues long. The germline V gene encodes CDR1 SGDLS and CDR2 YYNGEE. In nucleotides, the CDR3 is TGTGCCAGCAGCGTAGTAGGGGGACTAGCATGGACAGATACGCAGTATTTT. This codes for CASSVVGGLAWTDTQYF.